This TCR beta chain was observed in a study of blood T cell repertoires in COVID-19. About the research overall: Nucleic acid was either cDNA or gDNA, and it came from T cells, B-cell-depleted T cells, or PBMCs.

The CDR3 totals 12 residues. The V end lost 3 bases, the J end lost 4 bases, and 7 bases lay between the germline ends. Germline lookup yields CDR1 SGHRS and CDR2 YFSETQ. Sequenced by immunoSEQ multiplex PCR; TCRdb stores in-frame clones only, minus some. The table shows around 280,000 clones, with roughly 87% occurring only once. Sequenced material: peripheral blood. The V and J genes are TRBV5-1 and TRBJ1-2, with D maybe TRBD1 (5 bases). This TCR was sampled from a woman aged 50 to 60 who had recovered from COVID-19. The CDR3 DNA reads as TGCGCCAGCAGCTGGGGCACCTATGGCTACACCTTC. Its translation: CASSWGTYGYTF.